The subject of this entry is one TCR beta chain. Its antigen is unknown. Per-nucleotide qualities are absent, and no much larger clonotype sits a single base away. This sample is part of a study of Graves' ophthalmopathy and Graves' hyperthyroidism (dated by TCRdb to 2017 to 2018). For context, the study as a whole: A patient counted as having stable hyperthyroidism if there was no progression to ophthalmopathy within 18 months of follow-up. To explore V-J signatures distinguishing ophthalmopathy from hyperthyroidism, a discovery set of around 97 patients (43 ophthalmopathy, 55 to 60 stable hyperthyroidism) was enrolled. In total, over 130 blood samples were TCR-sequenced: some 43 ophthalmopathy, some 75 hyperthyroidism and roughly 17 hyperthyroidism-to-ophthalmopathy patients. An independent validation cohort was composed of around 19 hyperthyroidism patients and 17 patients who later progressed from hyperthyroidism to ophthalmopathy. To tell Graves' ophthalmopathy apart from Graves' hyperthyroidism, and to predict which patients would progress to ophthalmopathy, the study relied on TCR beta repertoire signatures. T-cell repertoires of thyroid tissue and blood were compared in six or seven hyperthyroidism patients. After sampling, hyperthyroidism patients received methimazole starting at 30 mg daily, and ophthalmopathy patients received high-dose intravenous methylprednisolone.

The germline V gene encodes CDR1 SGHRS and CDR2 YFSETQ. V lost 8 bases and J lost 2 bases, and the count of bases not matched to a germline gene is 16. The CDR3 numbers 18 residues from cysteine through phenylalanine. The kept DNA is CDR3 alone, 54 bases in frame from the first base. For repertoire sequencing, the TCR beta CDR3 regions were amplified from RNA transcripts. The first round was an RT-PCR using HTBI primers with the Qiagen OneStep RT-PCR kit, and this first round was followed by a second-round multiplex PCR, then size selection and purification. Libraries were sequenced paired-end with 100 bp reads on an Illumina HiSeq2000. In the authors' own workflow: SOAPnuke was used to process the reads, removing any read that contained adapters or uncalled bases, had a mean Phred below 15, or lacked an exact match to the constant primer or identifier. COPE v1.2.5 was used to merge high-quality paired reads. Clonotypes were defined as unique nucleotide sequences and were aligned to IMGT TRB V, D and J references using MiTCR v1.1. The analysis was limited to V-J combinations with a frequency above 0.0001, which together covered more than 98% of repertoires. A TCR clonal expansion and chaos score per V-J combination was defined as the ratio of F50 clonal expansion to chaos observed in the TCRdist matrix. Features were reduced by Welch's t-statistics and random forest to over ten V-J combinations, which fed a naive Bayes classifier. The Morisita-Horn index was used to measure how similar the thyroid and blood repertoires were. In TCRdb, the public reads were trimmed at Q25 with fastp and aligned with MiXCR, with productive beta chains retained. All rows with the same CDR3 protein become a single entry with the most common DNA and genes. TCRdb, not the original authors, processed these V and J calls. The sample table shows about 550,000 distinct CDR3 sequences, and 35% to 45% are seen once. Roughly 4.5% of the sample lies in the top ten.

The hyperthyroidism patients were 18 to 65 years old and newly diagnosed, with a disease duration of less than 2 months. Patients were excluded if they had other autoimmune diseases, uncontrolled infections, pregnancy or lactation. Diagnosis was based on clinical symptoms, serum thyroxine, TRAb, thyroid ultrasound and orbital computed tomography. Trizol reagent was used to extract the total RNA, and its quality was then checked on an Agilent 2100 Bioanalyzer. Overall results and qualifications from the work: Most of the expanded thyroid clonotypes with a frequency above 0.001 were also detected in blood, and it was suggested that the thyroid immune response may be reflected by blood repertoires. In validation, the model predicted ophthalmopathy progression with 55% to 71% sensitivity and 72.22% specificity; roughly eleven predicted patients were CT-confirmed with GO in a median of 6.5 months. No statistical method was used to predetermine the sample size, and group allocation was not hidden from the investigators. In cross-validation, the 13-signature model distinguished ophthalmopathy from stable hyperthyroidism with around 90% sensitivity and around 83% specificity, while in the test set the corresponding values were about 80% and 75%.

The chain is encoded by TRBV5-1 joined to TRBJ2-2; the central 9 bases match TRBD2. Source material: peripheral blood or thyroid tissue (not recorded which). This TCR was sampled from an adult man with Graves' hyperthyroidism. This receptor carries the CDR3 CASQLLYSGSLNTGELFF. The nucleotide sequence reads TGCGCCAGTCAACTCTTATATAGCGGGAGTTTAAACACCGGGGAGCTGTTTTTT.